This record looks at one TCR beta chain sequence and its context. TCRdb reprocessed the 5' RACE reads via MiXCR and lists one record per CDR3 protein. The table includes about 1.7 million distinct CDR3 sequences, less than 35% detected once. This sample was taken from a study of identical twins. The CDR3 spans 14 residues. Germline V lookup: CDR1 SQVTM, CDR2 ANQGSEA. Trimming removed 4 bases from V and 6 bases from J; junction bases left unmatched: 10. The specimen was cord blood. J is TRBJ1-2 and V is TRBV29-1; 8 bases line up with TRBD1. The sequence was obtained from a newborn girl in good health. The CDR3 here is CSVAGRTGKDGYTF. CDR3 sequence (DNA): TGCAGCGTTGCCGGAAGGACAGGGAAGGATGGCTACACCTTC.